One T cell receptor (beta chain) is described in this entry. One junction end disagrees with the germline gene, perhaps due to a read error. This sample is drawn from a study of CD8+CD57+ T cells in acquired aplastic anemia. The overall study: Isolated CD4+ and CD8+ cells, once sorted, yielded DNA averaging about 3.1 ug.

It was patients with CD8+CD57+ cell expansion by flow cytometry who were chosen for sequencing. Germline CDR1 SGHVS, CDR2 FQNEAQ. CDR3 length equals 14 residues. Profiles of TCR beta VDJ and CDR3 were generated from a genomic DNA template. Using its own MiXCR run on the reads, TCRdb lists one record per CDR3 protein. This sample has 250,000 to 350,000 distinct CDR3 sequences; about 50% occur once, and the top ten carry 1.3%. Sequences were obtained from sorted CD4+, CD8+, or CD8+CD57+ T cells (not recorded which) from PBMCs. The source of this sequence is a human donor with aplastic anemia. The chain uses TRBV7-8 and TRBJ2-2, with D unresolved. CDR3 amino acids: CAGSRPEGTGELFF. The DNA for the CDR3 is TGTGCCGGCAGCCGTCCCGAAGGTACCGGGGAGCTGTTTTTT.